This TCR beta chain emerged from a study of control samples from healthy donors and cancer patients. The repertoire was sequenced with immunoSEQ multiplex PCR; TCRdb's copy has only in-frame clones and lacks some. The profile covers under 450,000 clones, with 90% appearing a single time and 5% to 8% taken by the ten largest. The V segment lost 1 base and the J segment 1 base; nucleotides outside the gene matches: 9. In germline, CDR1 is PRHDT, CDR2 FYEKMQ (reference sequence). This CDR3 is 17 amino acids long. Input material: PBMCs. The origin of this receptor is a man aged 40-49 years with head and neck cancer. V is TRBV13 and J is TRBJ1-1, with TRBD1 matching over 7 bases. CDR3 in amino acids: CASSLELSGTENTEAFF. The CDR3 region has the DNA TGTGCCAGCAGCTTAGAGTTATCCGGGACAGAGAACACTGAAGCTTTCTTT.